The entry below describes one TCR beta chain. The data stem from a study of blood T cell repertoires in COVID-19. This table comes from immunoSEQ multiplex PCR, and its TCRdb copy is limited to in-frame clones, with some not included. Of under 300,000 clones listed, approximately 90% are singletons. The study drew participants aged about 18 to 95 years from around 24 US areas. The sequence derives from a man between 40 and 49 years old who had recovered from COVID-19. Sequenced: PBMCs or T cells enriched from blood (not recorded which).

CDR3 nucleotides: TGCGCCAGCAGTGATGGCGGGGTCAGAGATACGCAGTATTTT. It yields the protein CASSDGGVRDTQYF. The V and J genes are TRBV10-1 and TRBJ2-3; TRBD2 is a possible D gene (6 bases). The germline CDR1 and CDR2 sequences are WNHNN and SYGVQD (reference sequence). V lost 3 bases, J lost 5 bases, and 12 bases lay in between. The CDR3 runs 14 residues.